This T cell receptor (beta chain) was observed in a study of blood T cell repertoires in COVID-19. Methods used by the authors: Nucleated cell number was recorded as an estimate derived from reference gene primer amplification. Here immunoSEQ multiplex PCR was the method, and the copy in TCRdb shows in-frame clones only, minus some. V and J calls and clone size are as listed in that table; D and trimming were resolved from the DNA. This table holds about 260,000 clones, around nine tenths found once. The J segment lost 5 bases and the V segment lost 4 bases, leaving 19 bases of the junction unmatched. In germline, CDR1 is SGHRS, CDR2 YFSETQ. The CDR3 is 19 residues long.

The V gene is TRBV5-1, the J gene TRBJ1-1; TRBD1 matches at 11 bases. Sequencing input: peripheral blood. The receptor comes from a woman aged 55-70 years with COVID-19, enrolled during active disease. In DNA, the CDR3 is TGCGCCAGCAGCCCAGCTCGGACCGGGCCGGACAGGGGGCGAACTGAAGCTTTCTTT. Protein sequence: CASSPARTGPDRGRTEAFF.